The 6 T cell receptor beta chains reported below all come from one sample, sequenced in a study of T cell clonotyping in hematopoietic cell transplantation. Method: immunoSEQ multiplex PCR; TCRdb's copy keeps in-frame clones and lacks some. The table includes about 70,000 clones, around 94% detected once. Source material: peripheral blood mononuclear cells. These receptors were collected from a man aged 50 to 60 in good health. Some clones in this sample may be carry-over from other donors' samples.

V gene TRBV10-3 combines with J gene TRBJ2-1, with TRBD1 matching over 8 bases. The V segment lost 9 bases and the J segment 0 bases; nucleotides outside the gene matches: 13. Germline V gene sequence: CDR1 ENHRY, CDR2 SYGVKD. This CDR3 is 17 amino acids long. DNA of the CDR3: TGTGCCATTCACAGGGGGGATCCGGGATTCTCCTACAATGAGCAGTTCTTC. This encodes CAIHRGDPGFSYNEQFF.

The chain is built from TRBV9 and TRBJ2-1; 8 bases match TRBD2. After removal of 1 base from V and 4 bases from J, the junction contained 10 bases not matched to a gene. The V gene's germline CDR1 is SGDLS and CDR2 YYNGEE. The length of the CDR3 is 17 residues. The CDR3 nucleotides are TGTGCCAGCAGCGTAACGGCTGCGGGGGGCCAATACAATGAGCAGTTCTTC. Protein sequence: CASSVTAAGGQYNEQFF.

The CDR3 nucleotides read TGTGCCAGCGACGCCGGGGGGGGGTTACAGCCCCAGCATTTT. It translates to CASDAGGGLQPQHF. The chain joins TRBV19 to TRBJ1-5, with a possible D match to TRBD1 (5 bases). The CDR3 sequence is 14 residues long. The V end lost 9 bases, the J end lost 7 bases, and 19 bases lay between the germline ends. Germline V gene sequence: CDR1 LNHDA, CDR2 SQIVND (reference sequence).

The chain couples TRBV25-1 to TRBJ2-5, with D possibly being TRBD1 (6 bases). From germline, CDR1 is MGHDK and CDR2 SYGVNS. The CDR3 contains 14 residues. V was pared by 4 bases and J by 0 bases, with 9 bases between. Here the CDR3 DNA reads TGTGCCAGCAGTGGGGACAAATACCAAGAGACCCAGTACTTC. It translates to CASSGDKYQETQYF.

CDR3 coding DNA: TGCGCCAGCAGGGTGGACCCGAGCTCCTACAATGAGCAGTTCTTC. This sequence encodes CASRVDPSSYNEQFF. V gene TRBV5-1 combines with J gene TRBJ2-1, with D hard to call. The length of the CDR3 is 15 residues. Looked up from germline, CDR1 is SGHRS and CDR2 is YFSETQ. V gave up 5 bases and J gave up 0 bases, with 12 bases separating them.

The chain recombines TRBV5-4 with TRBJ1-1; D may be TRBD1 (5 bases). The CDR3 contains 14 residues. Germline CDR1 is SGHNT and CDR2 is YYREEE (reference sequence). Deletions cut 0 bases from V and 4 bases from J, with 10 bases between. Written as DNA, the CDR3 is TGTGCCAGCAGCTTGGTTTCCAGGGCCACTGAAGCTTTCTTT. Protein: CASSLVSRATEAFF.